These 27 T cell receptor beta chains share one sample of origin, sequenced in a study of blood T cell repertoires in COVID-19. Sequencing was performed with immunoSEQ multiplex PCR; in TCRdb, only in-frame clones are kept and a portion is missing. The profile shows some 90,000 clones, approximately 79% of them singletons. What was sequenced was peripheral blood. The origin of the receptors is a man aged 65 to 79 with active or convalescent COVID-19.

This chain links TRBV18 with TRBJ2-1; TRBD1 is a possible D gene (6 bases). Germline V gene lookup returns CDR1 KGHSH and CDR2 LQKENI. The CDR3 covers 15 residues. V shed 4 bases and J shed 3 bases, with 13 bases lying between them. CDR3: CASSQTGTFYNEQFF. In DNA, the CDR3 is TGTGCCAGCTCACAAACCGGGACATTCTACAATGAGCAGTTCTTC.

The chain couples TRBV7-2 to TRBJ2-7, with TRBD1 matching over 11 bases. The CDR3 totals 15 residues. Germline lookup yields CDR1 SGHTA and CDR2 FQGNSA. Losses at the gene ends were 5 bases for V and 3 bases for J; bases not matched to a gene: 6. This CDR3 reads CASSPDRGPIYEQYF. The CDR3 region has the DNA TGTGCCAGCAGCCCGGACAGGGGGCCCATCTACGAGCAGTACTTC.

DNA of the CDR3: TGCGCCAGCAGGTTGACAGGGTTCGAGCAGTACTTC. Its translation is CASRLTGFEQYF. The chain joins TRBV10-2 to TRBJ2-7, with TRBD1 matching over 7 bases. Germline-derived CDR1 and CDR2 are WSHSY and SAAADI. The V and J ends lost 6 bases and 6 bases, in that order; junction bases with no gene match: 5. This CDR3 is built from 12 residues.

This chain joins TRBV30 and TRBJ1-5, with a weak D call TRBD1 (6 bases). The CDR3 is made up of 13 amino acids. The V end was cut by 3 bases, the J end by 7 bases, with 13 bases between. Germline loops: CDR1 GTSNPN, CDR2 SVGIG (reference sequence). The CDR3 region is CAWRAFGGQPQHF. In nucleotides, the CDR3 is TGTGCCTGGAGGGCCTTTGGGGGCCAGCCCCAGCATTTT. Filled out from reference TRBV30 and TRBJ1-5, the complete variable domain reads SQTIHQWPATLVQPVGSPLSLECTVEGTSNPNLYWYRQAAGRGLQLLFYSVGIGQISSEVPQNLSASRPQDRQFILSSKKLLLSDSGFYLCAWRAFGGQPQHFGDGTRLSIL.

This chain joins TRBV6-5 and TRBJ2-7; 7 bases agree with TRBD1. Trimming at V came to 7 bases and at J to 2 bases, leaving 8 bases not matched to a gene. CDR1 is MNHEY, CDR2 SVGAGI, per germline. The CDR3 extends over 14 amino acids. The CDR3 region is CASTPRQGPYEQYF. The CDR3 DNA follows: TGTGCCAGCACCCCCAGACAGGGACCCTACGAGCAGTACTTC.

J is TRBJ1-2 and V is TRBV29-1; 9 bases agree with TRBD1. V gave up 2 bases and J gave up 4 bases; unmatched junction bases: 2. The CDR3 has 13 residues. CDR1 is SQVTM, CDR2 ANQGSEA, per germline. This CDR3 is CSVERDRAYGYTF. The CDR3 DNA reads as TGCAGCGTTGAAAGGGACAGGGCCTATGGCTACACCTTC. Using reference TRBV29-1 and TRBJ1-2 for the parts outside the CDR3, the full variable domain is SAVISQKPSRDICQRGTSLTIQCQVDSQVTMMFWYRQQPGQSLTLIATANQGSEATYESGFVIDKFPISRPNLTFSTLTVSNMSPEDSSIYLCSVERDRAYGYTFGSGTRLTVV.

This clone has a single count. This chain joins TRBV15 and TRBJ2-7, with TRBD1 matching over 7 bases. In germline, CDR1 is LNHNV, CDR2 YYDKDF (reference sequence). V lost 8 bases and J lost 5; bases outside the gene matches: 9. This CDR3 spans 13 amino acids. The CDR3 nucleotides are TGTGCCACCGGGCCGACAGGGAACCACGAGCAGTACTTC. Protein sequence: CATGPTGNHEQYF. The variable domain in full, with the rest retrieved from reference TRBV15 and TRBJ2-7, is DAMVIQNPRYQVTQFGKPVTLSCSQTLNHNVMYWYQQKSSQAPKLLFHYYDKDFNNEADTPDNFQSRRPNTSFCFLDIRSPGLGDTAMYLCATGPTGNHEQYFGPGTRLTVT.

This rearrangement joins TRBV28 to TRBJ1-1; TRBD1 agrees at 7 bases. Per germline, CDR1 MDHEN and CDR2 SYDVKM. J lost 6 bases, V lost 6 bases, and 4 bases had no gene match. The CDR3 length is 12 residues. The CDR3 loop reads CASRRQGPEAFF. The CDR3 coding sequence is TGTGCCAGCAGAAGACAGGGTCCTGAAGCTTTCTTT.

V is TRBV5-1 and J is TRBJ1-1; possibly TRBD1 for D (5 bases). CDR1 and CDR2 (germline): SGHRS, YFSETQ. V lost 1 base and J lost 4, with 14 bases in between. This CDR3 has 15 residues. The CDR3: CASSLRVTGFTEAFF. CDR3 sequence (DNA): TGCGCCAGCAGCTTGAGGGTCACAGGTTTCACTGAAGCTTTCTTT.

The chain recombines TRBV28 with TRBJ2-7; TRBD1 matches 7 bases. Losses at the gene ends were 4 bases for V and 4 bases for J; bases not matched to a gene: 13. Germline CDR1 reads MDHEN; CDR2 reads SYDVKM. The CDR3 consists of 16 residues. The CDR3 protein is CASSSRDSWAYYEQYF. CDR3 bases: TGTGCCAGCAGTTCCCGGGACAGTTGGGCCTATTACGAGCAGTACTTC.

This chain links TRBV18 with TRBJ2-7; D remains unclear. Germline V CDR1 and CDR2: KGHSH, LQKENI. This CDR3 spans 12 amino acids. V lost 5 bases, J lost 3 bases, and 8 bases lay in between. As DNA, the CDR3 is TGTGCCAGCTCATCGCGAGGCTACGAGCAGTACTTC. Its protein product is CASSSRGYEQYF.

The CDR3 protein is CASSYSGLAGETQYF. The CDR3 coding sequence is TGTGCCAGCAGTTACTCCGGACTAGCCGGAGAGACCCAGTACTTC. The chain combines TRBV6-6 with TRBJ2-5; 8 positions match TRBD2. The CDR3 consists of 15 residues. V shed 0 bases and J 4 bases; nucleotides not matched to a gene: 4. Germline assignment: CDR1 MNHNY and CDR2 SVGAGI (reference sequence).

The chain uses TRBV6-5 and TRBJ1-1; the D gene is possibly TRBD1 (5 bases). Germline assignment: CDR1 MNHEY and CDR2 SVGAGI. The germline V and J ends were trimmed by 6 bases and 4 bases, with 12 bases remaining between them. The CDR3 is made up of 13 amino acids. Here the CDR3 reads CASRGPGGTEAFF. CDR3 DNA sequence: TGTGCCAGCAGGGGCCCGGGGGGCACTGAAGCTTTCTTT.

The chain carries TRBV19 and TRBJ1-5, with 7 bases matching TRBD1. In germline, CDR1 is LNHDA, CDR2 SQIVND (reference sequence). Unmatched junction bases numbered 5, after V lost 3 bases and J lost 3 bases. The CDR3 consists of 15 residues. The CDR3 region is CASSMAGGFNQPQHF. The CDR3 DNA sequence: TGTGCCAGTAGTATGGCAGGGGGGTTCAATCAGCCCCAGCATTTT.

This rearrangement joins TRBV3-1 (or the pseudogene TRBV3-2) to TRBJ2-3; D possibly corresponds to TRBD1 (5 bases). This CDR3 comprises 14 residues. The ends were cut back, 4 bases at V and 1 base at J, with 9 bases in the middle. Germline CDR1 LGHDT, CDR2 YNNKEL (reference sequence). In DNA form, the CDR3 reads TGTGCCAGCAGCCCGCTAGGGGGCACAGATACGCAGTATTTT. Translated, it gives CASSPLGGTDTQYF.

The chain has TRBV3-1 (or the pseudogene TRBV3-2) and TRBJ2-3; possible D gene TRBD1, 6 bases. The CDR3 extends over 13 amino acids. In germline, CDR1 is LGHDT, CDR2 YNNKEL (reference sequence). V was cut by 6 bases and J by 8 bases, with 15 bases left in between. CDR3 in DNA: TGTGCCAGCAGACATCACCAGGGGATTACGCAGTATTTT. It yields the protein CASRHHQGITQYF.

CDR3 bases: TGTGCCAGCAGCCACCGACAGGGTATGAACACTGAAGCTTTCTTT. Translated, it gives CASSHRQGMNTEAFF. The V call is TRBV11-1, the J call TRBJ1-1; 7 positions match TRBD1. CDR1 SGHAT and CDR2 FQDESV come from the germline V gene (reference sequence). The J segment lost 0 bases and the V segment lost 5 bases, leaving 6 bases of the junction unmatched. The CDR3 spans 15 residues. The full variable domain, rest sourced from reference TRBV11-1 and TRBJ1-1, is EAEVAQSPRYKITEKSQAVAFWCDPISGHATLYWYRQILGQGPELLVQFQDESVVDDSQLPKDRFSAERLKGVDSTLKIQPAELGDSAMYLCASSHRQGMNTEAFFGQGTRLTVV.

V and J are TRBV4-1 and TRBJ2-3, with 14 bases lining up with TRBD2. Germline V CDR1 and CDR2: MGHRA, YSYEKL. The CDR3 totals 18 residues. J gave up 2 bases and V 1 base, and 5 bases lay outside the gene matches. The CDR3 region is CASSQVGLAGAPTDTQYF. CDR3 DNA: TGCGCCAGCAGCCAAGTGGGACTAGCGGGGGCCCCCACAGATACGCAGTATTTT.

The rearrangement links TRBV10-3 to TRBJ2-3, with a possible D match to TRBD2 (7 bases). This CDR3 comprises 18 residues. Trimming left V 0 bases short and J 1 base short, with 17 bases between. CDR1 and CDR2 (germline): ENHRY, SYGVKD. The CDR3 here is CAISESGRGTRGTDTQYF. CDR3 DNA sequence: TGTGCCATCAGTGAGTCGGGGAGGGGGACCCGAGGCACAGATACGCAGTATTTT.

The chain joins TRBV5-1 to TRBJ2-1; D not certain. In germline, CDR1 is SGHRS, CDR2 YFSETQ. V gave up 4 bases and J gave up 2 bases, with 16 bases separating them. The CDR3 extends over 16 amino acids. The CDR3 bases are TGCGCCAGCAGCCCGGTCACCCTAGGAACCTACAATGAGCAGTTCTTC. This sequence encodes CASSPVTLGTYNEQFF.

J is TRBJ1-6 and V is TRBV5-1; D is unclear. This CDR3 comprises 16 residues. Germline assignment: CDR1 SGHRS and CDR2 YFSETQ. The germline V and J ends were trimmed by 4 bases and 0 bases, with 11 bases remaining between them. The CDR3 DNA reads as TGCGCCAGCAGCCAGGAGGTGAGCTCCTATAATTCACCCCTCCACTTT. As protein: CASSQEVSSYNSPLHF.

The V and J genes are TRBV3-1 (or the pseudogene TRBV3-2) and TRBJ2-5; D gene uncertain. Between the trimmed V and J ends, which lost 1 base and 4 bases, there was a span of 7 bases. This CDR3 is 13 amino acids long. Germline assignment: CDR1 LGHDT and CDR2 YNNKEL (reference sequence). CDR3 protein: CASSQVPRETQYF. The CDR3 nucleotides read TGTGCCAGCAGCCAAGTCCCCCGAGAGACCCAGTACTTC.

This chain uses TRBV2 with TRBJ1-5; the D is unclear. V dropped 5 bases and J dropped 0 bases, with 8 bases sitting between them. Germline values: CDR1 SNHLY, CDR2 FYNNEI. CDR3 size: 14 residues. CDR3 DNA: TGTGCCAGCAGTTATTCCTATAGCAATCAGCCCCAGCATTTT. Translation gives CASSYSYSNQPQHF. Supplemented by reference TRBV2 and TRBJ1-5, the full variable domain reads EPEVTQTPSHQVTQMGQEVILRCVPISNHLYFYWYRQILGQKVEFLVSFYNNEISEKSEIFDDQFSVERPDGSNFTLKIRSTKLEDSAMYFCASSYSYSNQPQHFGDGTRLSIL.

The chain links TRBV5-1 to TRBJ2-7; 11 bases map to TRBD1. Germline lookup yields CDR1 SGHRS and CDR2 YFSETQ. J gave up 2 bases and V 0 bases, and 4 bases lay outside the gene matches. The CDR3 consists of 16 residues. The chain's CDR3 is CASSLAPGQGAYEQYF. The CDR3 bases are TGCGCCAGCAGCTTGGCCCCGGGACAGGGGGCCTACGAGCAGTACTTC.

The chain uses TRBV6-5 and TRBJ2-1, with 9 nucleotides matching TRBD2. This CDR3 has 15 residues. Per germline, CDR1 MNHEY and CDR2 SVGAGI. After removal of 5 bases from V and 8 bases from J, the junction contained 10 bases not matched to a gene. CDR3 sequence reads: CASSLIAGVWDEQFF. In DNA form, the CDR3 reads TGTGCCAGCAGTCTAATAGCGGGGGTGTGGGATGAGCAGTTCTTC.

The rearrangement joins TRBV5-6 to TRBJ1-5; no definite D call. Looked up from germline, CDR1 is SGHDT and CDR2 is YYEEEE. The germline V and J ends were trimmed by 2 bases and 5 bases, with 5 bases remaining between them. There are 12 residues in the CDR3. CDR3 in amino acids: CASSFGHQPQHF. The DNA of the CDR3 is TGTGCCAGCAGCTTTGGGCATCAGCCCCAGCATTTT.

This clone was observed a handful of times. The CDR3 bases are TGTGCCAGCAGTGAATGGGGCAACACTGAAGCTTTCTTT. Protein product: CASSEWGNTEAFF. The J gene is TRBJ1-1, the V gene TRBV2, with D tentatively TRBD1 (5 bases). The germline V gene encodes CDR1 SNHLY and CDR2 FYNNEI. This CDR3 has 13 residues. The ends were cut back, 2 bases at V and 2 bases at J, with 6 bases in the middle.